Reported below is one T cell receptor beta chain. A second PCR, run for roughly 6 to 11 cycles, used a sample-barcoded 5' primer plus a J-beta primer mix. The template-switch adaptor, which had 12 random nucleotides, put a tag on each cDNA molecule. Using its own MiXCR run on the 5' RACE reads, TCRdb lists one record per CDR3 protein. In the table there are some 860,000 distinct CDR3 sequences, 45% to 70% of which are singletons. Looked up from germline, CDR1 is SQVTM and CDR2 is ANQGSEA. V gave up 0 bases and J gave up 8 bases, with 23 bases separating them. The CDR3 has 17 amino acids. No fewer than 5.5 micrograms of total RNA were isolated from every sample. This sample is drawn from a study of blood T cells in healthy people across ages.

The sample comprised blood. The clonotype comes from a man aged 35 to 55 in good health. The rearrangement uses TRBV29-1 and TRBJ2-1, with D possibly being TRBD1 or TRBD2 (5 bases each). The CDR3 protein is CSVEEGWGSARVYEQFF. The CDR3 DNA follows: TGCAGCGTTGAAGAGGGATGGGGGTCGGCTAGGGTCTATGAGCAGTTCTTC.